This paragraph covers one TCR beta chain sequence. The data were taken from a study of shared clonotypes between healthy human individuals. Profiled with immunoSEQ multiplex PCR; TCRdb holds only in-frame clones, not every one. Among approximately 2.5 million clones, more than 90% were seen once, and the ten largest hold over 0.12%. The CDR3 totals 16 residues. Germline values: CDR1 MGHRA, CDR2 YSYEKL. V lost 2 bases, J lost 4 bases, and 8 bases stayed unmatched. Sequencing used naive CD4+ T cells sorted from blood. Subset defined: CD45RA+ positively selected. This receptor was obtained from a man aged 18-30 years in good health. The gene calls are TRBV4-1 and TRBJ1-3; 7 bases are shared with TRBD1. CDR3 region: CASSQPRGQSGNTIYF. The DNA of the CDR3 is TGCGCCAGCAGCCAACCCAGGGGACAGTCGGGAAACACCATATATTTT.